This T cell receptor beta chain was recorded in a study of response to subunit inactivated influenza vaccine. Points from the study as a whole: Authors proposed each seasonal influenza vaccination draws in few new T cells.

There are many counts of this clonotype. Its antigen is as yet unknown. The germline gene is not matched at one end of the junction; a read error may be the cause. One entry per CDR3 protein, called by TCRdb with MiXCR from the RT-PCR reads. The sample gives around 750,000 distinct CDR3 sequences, over 20% of which show up once; 10% is in the top ten. This CDR3 comprises 15 residues. Germline CDR1 is SGDLS and CDR2 is YYNGEE. The rearrangement links TRBV9 to TRBJ2-7; 10 bases map to TRBD1. The sequences come from PBMCs from blood, collected 4 to 6 days after vaccination. The sequence was collected from a man between 50 and 59 years old who received an inactivated influenza vaccine. CDR3: CASSEGQGSSYEQYF. In DNA, the CDR3 is TGCGCCAGCAGCGAGGGACAGGGGAGCTCCTACGAGCAGTACTTC.